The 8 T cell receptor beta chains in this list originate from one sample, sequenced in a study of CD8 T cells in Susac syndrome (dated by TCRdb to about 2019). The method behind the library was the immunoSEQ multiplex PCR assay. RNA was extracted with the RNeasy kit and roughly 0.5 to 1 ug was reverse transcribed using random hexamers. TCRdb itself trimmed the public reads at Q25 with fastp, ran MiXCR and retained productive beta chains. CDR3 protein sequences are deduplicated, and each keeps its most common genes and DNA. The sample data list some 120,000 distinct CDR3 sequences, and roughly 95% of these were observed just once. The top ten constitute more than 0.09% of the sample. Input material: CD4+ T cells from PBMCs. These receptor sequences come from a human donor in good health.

CDR3 amino acids: CASSQGDLPTYEQYF. As DNA, the CDR3 is TGTGCCAGCAGCCAAGGCGACCTGCCTACCTACGAGCAGTACTTC. V usage is TRBV3-1 and J usage is TRBJ2-7; D is ambiguous. V was trimmed by 1 base and J by 2 bases, leaving 12 bases between them. Germline assignment: CDR1 LGHDT and CDR2 YNNKEL (reference sequence). The CDR3 consists of 15 residues.

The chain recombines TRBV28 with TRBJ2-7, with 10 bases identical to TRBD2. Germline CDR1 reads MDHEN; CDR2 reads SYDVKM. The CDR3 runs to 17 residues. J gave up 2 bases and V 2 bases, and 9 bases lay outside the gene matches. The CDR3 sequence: CASSLRASGSHTYEQYF. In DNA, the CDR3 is TGTGCCAGCAGTTTAAGGGCTAGCGGGAGCCATACCTACGAGCAGTACTTC.

CDR3 sequence reads: CASSKIGTRTVTEAFF. CDR3 bases: TGTGCCAGCAGTAAGATAGGGACAAGAACCGTCACTGAAGCTTTCTTT. This chain joins TRBV7-9 and TRBJ1-1, with a tentative D call TRBD1 (6 bases). V was pared by 6 bases and J by 4 bases, with 21 bases between. The CDR3 is made up of 16 amino acids. Germline V CDR1 and CDR2: SEHNR, FQNEAQ (reference sequence).

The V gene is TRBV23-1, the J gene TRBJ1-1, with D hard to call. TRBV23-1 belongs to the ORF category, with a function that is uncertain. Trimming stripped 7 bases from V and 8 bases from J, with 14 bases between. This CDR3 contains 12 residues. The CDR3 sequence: CASTLRSKEAFF. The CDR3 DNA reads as TGCGCCAGCACCCTTCGGAGTAAGGAAGCTTTCTTT.

CDR3 amino acids: CASSQAASSSYNEQFF. As DNA, the CDR3 is TGTGCCAGCAGCCAGGCAGCATCCAGCTCCTACAATGAGCAGTTCTTC. The chain is built from TRBV7-2 and TRBJ2-1; no definite D call. CDR3 length: 16 amino acids. Germline CDR1 is SGHTA and CDR2 is FQGNSA. Trimming cost V 5 bases and J 0 bases, with 14 bases left between them.

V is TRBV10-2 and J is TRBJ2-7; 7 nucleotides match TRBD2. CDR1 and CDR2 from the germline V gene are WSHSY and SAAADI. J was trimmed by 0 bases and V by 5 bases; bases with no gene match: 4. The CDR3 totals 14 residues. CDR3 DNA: TGCGCCAGCAGTAGGCGGGGGAACTCCTACGAGCAGTACTTC. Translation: CASSRRGNSYEQYF.

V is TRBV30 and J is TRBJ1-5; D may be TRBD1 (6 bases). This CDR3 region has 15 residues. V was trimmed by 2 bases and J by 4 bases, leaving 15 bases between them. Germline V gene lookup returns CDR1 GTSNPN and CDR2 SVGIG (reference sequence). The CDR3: CAWSRTGTNNQPQHF. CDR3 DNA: TGTGCCTGGAGTCGTACCGGGACAAATAATCAGCCCCAGCATTTT.

CDR3 region: CASSVLSGAGELFF. The CDR3, as DNA: TGTGCCAGCAGTGTATTGTCCGGAGCCGGGGAGCTGTTTTTT. The chain carries TRBV2 and TRBJ2-2; D is unresolved. This CDR3 contains 14 residues. Germline V gene sequence: CDR1 SNHLY, CDR2 FYNNEI. Trimming shortened V by 4 bases and J by 6 bases, and 12 bases separated the two germline ends.